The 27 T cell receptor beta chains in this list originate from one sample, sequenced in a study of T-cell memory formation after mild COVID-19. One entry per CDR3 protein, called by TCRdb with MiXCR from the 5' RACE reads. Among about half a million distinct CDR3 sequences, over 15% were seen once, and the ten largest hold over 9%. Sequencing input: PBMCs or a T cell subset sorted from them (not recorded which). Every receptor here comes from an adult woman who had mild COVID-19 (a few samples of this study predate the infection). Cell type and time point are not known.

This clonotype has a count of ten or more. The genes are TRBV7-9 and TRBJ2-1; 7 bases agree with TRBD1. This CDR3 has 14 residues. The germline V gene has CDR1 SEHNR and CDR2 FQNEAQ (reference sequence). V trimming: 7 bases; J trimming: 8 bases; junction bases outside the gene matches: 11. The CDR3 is CASTLVTGIDEQFF. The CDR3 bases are TGTGCCAGCACCCTCGTGACAGGGATCGATGAGCAGTTCTTC. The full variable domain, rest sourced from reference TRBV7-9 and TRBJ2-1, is DTGVSQNPRHKITKRGQNVTFRCDPISEHNRLYWYRQTLGQGPEFLTYFQNEAQLEKSRLLSDRFSAERPKGSFSTLEIQRTEQGDSAMYLCASTLVTGIDEQFFGPGTRLTVL.

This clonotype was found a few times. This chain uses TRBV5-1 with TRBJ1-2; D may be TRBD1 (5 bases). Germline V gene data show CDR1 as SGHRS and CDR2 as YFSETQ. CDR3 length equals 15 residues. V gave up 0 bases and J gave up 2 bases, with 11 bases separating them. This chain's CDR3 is CASSLVGAGNYGYTF. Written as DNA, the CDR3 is TGCGCCAGCAGCTTGGTAGGGGCTGGGAACTATGGCTACACCTTC.

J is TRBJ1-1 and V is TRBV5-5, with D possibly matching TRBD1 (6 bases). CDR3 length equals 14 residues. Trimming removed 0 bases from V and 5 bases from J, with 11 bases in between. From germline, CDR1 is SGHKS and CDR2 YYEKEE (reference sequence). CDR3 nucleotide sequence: TGTGCCAGCAGCTTGGCCCAAGGGGGGACTGAAGCTTTCTTT. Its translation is CASSLAQGGTEAFF.

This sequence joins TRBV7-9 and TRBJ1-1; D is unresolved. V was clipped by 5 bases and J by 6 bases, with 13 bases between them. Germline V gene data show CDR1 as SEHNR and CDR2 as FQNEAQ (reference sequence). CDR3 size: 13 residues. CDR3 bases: TGTGCCAGCAGCCCCACAAACTGGGCTGAAGCTTTCTTT. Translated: CASSPTNWAEAFF.

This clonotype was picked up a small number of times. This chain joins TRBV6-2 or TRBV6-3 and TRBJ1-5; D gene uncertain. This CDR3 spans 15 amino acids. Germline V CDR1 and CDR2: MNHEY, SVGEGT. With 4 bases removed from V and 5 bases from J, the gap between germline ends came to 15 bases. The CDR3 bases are TGTGCCAGCAGTTTTGGGCAGCTAGAGCATCAGCCCCAGCATTTT. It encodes CASSFGQLEHQPQHF.

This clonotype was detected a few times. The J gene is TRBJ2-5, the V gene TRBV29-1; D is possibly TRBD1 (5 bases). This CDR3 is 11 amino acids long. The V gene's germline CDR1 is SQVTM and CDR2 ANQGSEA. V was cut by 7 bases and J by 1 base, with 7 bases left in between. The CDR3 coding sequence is TGCAGCGGACAGACCCAAGAGACCCAGTACTTC. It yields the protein CSGQTQETQYF.

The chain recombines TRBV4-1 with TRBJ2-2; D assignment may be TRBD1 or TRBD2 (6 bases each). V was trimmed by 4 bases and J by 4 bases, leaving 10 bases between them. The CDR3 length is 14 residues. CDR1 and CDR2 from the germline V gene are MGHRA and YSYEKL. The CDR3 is CASSRGGSTGELFF. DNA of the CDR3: TGCGCCAGCAGCCGAGGGGGGAGCACCGGGGAGCTGTTTTTT.

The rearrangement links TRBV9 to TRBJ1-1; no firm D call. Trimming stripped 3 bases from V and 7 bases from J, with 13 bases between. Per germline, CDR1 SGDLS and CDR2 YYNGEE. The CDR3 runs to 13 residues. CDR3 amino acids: CASSAEGFGEAFF. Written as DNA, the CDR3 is TGTGCCAGCAGCGCCGAGGGTTTCGGTGAAGCTTTCTTT.

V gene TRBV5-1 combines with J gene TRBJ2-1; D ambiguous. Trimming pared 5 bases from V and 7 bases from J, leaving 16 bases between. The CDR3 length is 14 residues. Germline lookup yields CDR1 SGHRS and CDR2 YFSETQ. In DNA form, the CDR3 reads TGCGCCAGCAGTTCCACCCCGGGCTCGAATGAGCAGTTCTTC. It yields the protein CASSSTPGSNEQFF.

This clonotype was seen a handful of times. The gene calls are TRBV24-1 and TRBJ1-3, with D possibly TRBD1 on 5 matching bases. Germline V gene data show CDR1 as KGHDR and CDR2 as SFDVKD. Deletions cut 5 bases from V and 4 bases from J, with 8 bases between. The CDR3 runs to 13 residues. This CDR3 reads CATSATDGNTIYF. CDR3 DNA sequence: TGTGCCACCAGTGCGACAGACGGAAACACCATATATTTT.

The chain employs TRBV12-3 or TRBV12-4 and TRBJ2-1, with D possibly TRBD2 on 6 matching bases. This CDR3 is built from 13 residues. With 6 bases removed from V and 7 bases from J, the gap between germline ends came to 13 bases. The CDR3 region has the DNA TGTGCCAGCAGCCCGACCGGGACTAATGAGCAGTTCTTC. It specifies CASSPTGTNEQFF.

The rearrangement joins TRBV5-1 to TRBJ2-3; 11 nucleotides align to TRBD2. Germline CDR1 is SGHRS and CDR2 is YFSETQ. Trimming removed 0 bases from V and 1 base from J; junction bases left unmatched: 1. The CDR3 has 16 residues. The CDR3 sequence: CASSLGTSGRTDTQYF. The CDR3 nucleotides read TGCGCCAGCAGCTTGGGGACTAGCGGGCGCACAGATACGCAGTATTTT.

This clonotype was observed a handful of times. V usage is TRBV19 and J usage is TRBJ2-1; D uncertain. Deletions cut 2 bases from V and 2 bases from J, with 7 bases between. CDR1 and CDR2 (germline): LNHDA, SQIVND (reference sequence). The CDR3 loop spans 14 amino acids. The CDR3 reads CASSIREAYNEQFF. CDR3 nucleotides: TGTGCCAGTAGTATAAGGGAAGCCTACAATGAGCAGTTCTTC.

This CDR3 is CASSDNQETQYF. CDR3 DNA sequence: TGTGCCAGCAGTGACAACCAAGAGACCCAGTACTTC. V is TRBV6-2 or TRBV6-3 and J is TRBJ2-5; D is unclear. Germline V gives CDR1 MNHEY, CDR2 SVGEGT. The CDR3 is made up of 12 amino acids. V lost 5 bases and J lost 0, with 4 bases in between.

The CDR3 loop is CSARQASGGNQPQHF. In DNA, the CDR3 is TGCAGTGCTAGACAGGCCTCAGGGGGCAATCAGCCCCAGCATTTT. The chain links TRBV20-1 to TRBJ1-5; a weak D match, TRBD1 (6 bases). V was clipped by 2 bases and J by 2 bases, with 13 bases between them. Germline CDR1 and CDR2: DFQATT and SNEGSKA (reference sequence). This CDR3 has 15 residues.

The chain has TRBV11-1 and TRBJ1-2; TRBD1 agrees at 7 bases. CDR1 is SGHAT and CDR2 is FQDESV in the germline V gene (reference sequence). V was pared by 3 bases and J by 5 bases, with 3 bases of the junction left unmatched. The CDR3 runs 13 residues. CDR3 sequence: CASSFRGRYGYTF. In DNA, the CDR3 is TGTGCCAGCAGCTTCAGGGGGAGATATGGCTACACCTTC.

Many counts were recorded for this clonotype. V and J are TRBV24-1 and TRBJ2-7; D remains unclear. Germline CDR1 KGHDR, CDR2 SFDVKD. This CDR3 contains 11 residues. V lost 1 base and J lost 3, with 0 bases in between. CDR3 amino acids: CATSDFYEQYF. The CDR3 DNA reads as TGTGCCACCAGTGATTTCTACGAGCAGTACTTC.

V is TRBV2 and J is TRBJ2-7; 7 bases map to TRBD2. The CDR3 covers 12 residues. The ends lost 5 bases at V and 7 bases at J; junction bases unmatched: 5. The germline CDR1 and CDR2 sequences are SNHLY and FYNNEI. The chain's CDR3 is CASSSPGGEQYF. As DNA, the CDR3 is TGTGCCAGCAGTTCCCCGGGAGGTGAGCAGTACTTC.

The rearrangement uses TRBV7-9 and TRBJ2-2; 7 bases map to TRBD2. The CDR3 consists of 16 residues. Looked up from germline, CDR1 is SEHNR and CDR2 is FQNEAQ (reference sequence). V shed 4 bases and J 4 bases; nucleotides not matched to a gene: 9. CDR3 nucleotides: TGTGCCAGCAGCTCCTCGGGAAGCGGGACCACCGGGGAGCTGTTTTTT. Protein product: CASSSSGSGTTGELFF.

CDR3 DNA sequence: TGTGCCAGTAGTACCACAGGGTTCGAGCAGTACTTC. Translation gives CASSTTGFEQYF. The chain has TRBV19 and TRBJ2-7; D is perhaps TRBD1 (6 bases). Germline V gives CDR1 LNHDA, CDR2 SQIVND (reference sequence). V was cut by 4 bases and J by 6 bases, with 10 bases left in between. This CDR3 has 12 residues.

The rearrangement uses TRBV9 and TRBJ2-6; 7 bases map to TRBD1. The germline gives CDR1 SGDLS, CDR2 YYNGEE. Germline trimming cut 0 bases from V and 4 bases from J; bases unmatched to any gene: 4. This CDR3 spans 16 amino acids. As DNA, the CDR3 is TGTGCCAGCAGCGTAGAGACAGGGCTGGGGGCCAACGTCCTGACTTTC. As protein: CASSVETGLGANVLTF.

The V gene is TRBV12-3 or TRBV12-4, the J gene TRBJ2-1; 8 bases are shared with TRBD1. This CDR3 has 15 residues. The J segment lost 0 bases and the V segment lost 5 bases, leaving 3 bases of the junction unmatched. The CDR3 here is CASSRDRSSYNEQFF. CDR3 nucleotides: TGTGCCAGCAGTCGGGACAGGAGCTCCTACAATGAGCAGTTCTTC.

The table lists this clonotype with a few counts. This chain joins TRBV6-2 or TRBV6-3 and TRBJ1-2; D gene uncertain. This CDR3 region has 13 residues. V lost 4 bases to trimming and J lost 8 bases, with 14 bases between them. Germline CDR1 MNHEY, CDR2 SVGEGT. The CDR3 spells CASSSPMVGGYTF. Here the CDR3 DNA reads TGTGCCAGCAGTTCTCCAATGGTGGGAGGCTACACCTTC.

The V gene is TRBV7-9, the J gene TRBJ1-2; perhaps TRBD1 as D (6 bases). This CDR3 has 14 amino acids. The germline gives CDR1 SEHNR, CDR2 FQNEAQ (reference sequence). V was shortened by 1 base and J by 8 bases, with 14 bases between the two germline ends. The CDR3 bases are TGTGCCAGCAGCTTAGAGACAGGCAGACGGGGCTACACCTTC. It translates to CASSLETGRRGYTF.

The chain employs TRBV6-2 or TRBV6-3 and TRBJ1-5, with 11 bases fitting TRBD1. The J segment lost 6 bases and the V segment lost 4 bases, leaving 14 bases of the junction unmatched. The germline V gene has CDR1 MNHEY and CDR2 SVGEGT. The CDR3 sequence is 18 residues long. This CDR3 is CASSWGQGVRRLSQPQHF. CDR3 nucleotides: TGTGCCAGCAGTTGGGGACAGGGGGTCCGGCGTCTTTCTCAGCCCCAGCATTTT.

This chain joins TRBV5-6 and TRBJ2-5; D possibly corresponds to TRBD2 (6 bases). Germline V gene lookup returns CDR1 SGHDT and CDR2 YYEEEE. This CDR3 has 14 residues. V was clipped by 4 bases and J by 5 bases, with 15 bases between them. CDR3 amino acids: CASSHRSGGETQYF. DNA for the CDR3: TGTGCCAGCAGCCATCGTAGTGGGGGGGAGACCCAGTACTTC.

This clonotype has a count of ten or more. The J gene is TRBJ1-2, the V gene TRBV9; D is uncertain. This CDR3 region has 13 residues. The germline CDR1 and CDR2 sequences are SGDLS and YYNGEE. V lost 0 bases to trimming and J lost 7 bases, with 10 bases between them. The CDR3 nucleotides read TGTGCCAGCAGCGTAGCGTCAGACTTTGGCTACACCTTC. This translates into CASSVASDFGYTF.